A selection of T cell receptor beta chains follows, all from one sample in a study of molecular identifiers for immune sequencing clone quantification. TCRdb recomputed calls from the PCR reads with MiXCR, one row per CDR3 protein. Of about 640,000 distinct CDR3 sequences detected, about 20% appear once; the ten largest clones hold under 0.95%. Input material: naive CD8+ T cells from blood, with Jurkat cell RNA spiked in. The receptors originated from a human donor in good health. Some libraries in this study had Jurkat cell RNA spiked in. Each CDR3 is given with its conserved first and last residue. D genes are given only for firm matches. For some rows the clone size is stated as once, few or many, or as a class when expanded; others skip it.

>many|TRBV7-9|NA|TRBJ1-4
TGTGCCAGCAGCGGGGGCGTAGATGGGGAAAAACTGTTTTTT
CASSGGVDGEKLFF
>many|TRBV6-5|NA|TRBJ1-4
TGTGCCAGCAGTTACGCCGCGGGGGTTCCAACTAATGAAAAACTGTTTTTT
CASSYAAGVPTNEKLFF
>NA|TRBV4-1|TRBD2|TRBJ2-5
TGCGCCAGCAGCCAAGATAGGCGGGGGGGCCTAACGGAGACCCAGTACTTC
CASSQDRRGGLTETQYF
>NA|TRBV12-3/TRBV12-4|NA|TRBJ1-1
TGTACCAGCAGTTTAGGGGGATCAGGCACTGAAGCTTTCTTT
CTSSLGGSGTEAFF
>few|TRBV5-1|NA|TRBJ2-1
TGCGCCAGCAGCTTGGGGTGGGGGGGCCAAGATGAGCAGTTCTTC
CASSLGWGGQDEQFF
>many|TRBV6-2/TRBV6-3|NA|TRBJ1-5
TGTGCCAGCAGTTACCTGAAGGGGGACAATCAGCCCCAGCATTTT
CASSYLKGDNQPQHF
>many|TRBV20-1|TRBD1|TRBJ2-7
TGCAGCCTCATCAGACAGGGGTGGTCCTACGAGCAGTACTTC
CSLIRQGWSYEQYF
>many|TRBV19|NA|TRBJ2-5
TGTGCCACGGCTAGGGGGAGGGCCGGAGAGACCCAGTACTTC
CATARGRAGETQYF
>many|TRBV20-1|TRBD2|TRBJ2-2
TGCAGTGTTAGGAAGCGGGAGGGTGGCACCGGGGAGCTGTTTTTT
CSVRKREGGTGELFF
>many|TRBV28|TRBD1|TRBJ2-7
TGTGCCAGCACCCACGGGACAGGGGATGGCGAGCAGTACTTC
CASTHGTGDGEQYF
>many|TRBV7-9|NA|TRBJ2-7
TGTGCCAGCAGCTTATTTGACGGGCCGGGCGAGCAGTACTTC
CASSLFDGPGEQYF
>many|TRBV6-2/TRBV6-3|NA|TRBJ2-1
TGTGCCAGCAGTTCTGCCACCTACAATGAGCAGTTCTTC
CASSSATYNEQFF
>many|TRBV28|TRBD2|TRBJ2-3
TGTGCCACCCGTAGCGGGTTCAAATATACGCAGTATTTT
CATRSGFKYTQYF
>few|TRBV6-1|NA|TRBJ1-6
TGTGCCAGCAGTGAGGGAGAGGGGATCTATAATTCACCCCTCCACTTT
CASSEGEGIYNSPLHF
>few|TRBV6-2/TRBV6-3|TRBD2|TRBJ2-3
TGTGCCAGCACTCCTGCAAGCGGGGGGGCCTATGACGCCCAGTATTTT
CASTPASGGAYDAQYF
>NA|TRBV13|TRBD1|TRBJ2-7
TGTGCCAGCGGCTCCTCCGACAGGGGAGGCTACGAGCAGTACTTC
CASGSSDRGGYEQYF
>few|TRBV27|NA|TRBJ2-2
TGTGCCAGCAGTCCCCTGGGGAACACCGGGGAGCTGTTTTTT
CASSPLGNTGELFF
>NA|TRBV7-6|NA|TRBJ1-3
TGTGCCAGCAGCATCGGACCCGGGGATGGAAACACCATATATTTT
CASSIGPGDGNTIYF
>many|TRBV5-1|NA|TRBJ1-1
TGCGCCAGCAGCTTGTCCGGACTCCTGAACACTGAAGCTTTCTTT
CASSLSGLLNTEAFF
>many|TRBV19|NA|TRBJ1-5
TGTGCCAGTAGTTACGGCCGTCAGCCCCAGCATTTT
CASSYGRQPQHF
>many|TRBV4-3|NA|TRBJ2-7
TGCGCCAGCAGCCATCCAGGGACCGAGCAGTACTTC
CASSHPGTEQYF
>many|TRBV24-1|NA|TRBJ2-3
TGTGCCACCAGTGATCCCCCCTCAGGGGTAGATACGCAGTATTTT
CATSDPPSGVDTQYF
>NA|TRBV7-9|NA|TRBJ2-7
TGTGCCAGCAGCTTAGTTGGGACATCTCTCTCCTACGAGCAGTACTTC
CASSLVGTSLSYEQYF
>many|TRBV28|NA|TRBJ1-3
TGTGCCAGCAGTTTGAGAGACTCTGGAAACACCATATATTTT
CASSLRDSGNTIYF
>NA|TRBV2|TRBD2|TRBJ2-3
TGTGCCAGCAGTGAAGGCGTTAGCGGGGCCACAGATACGCAGTATTTT
CASSEGVSGATDTQYF
>few|TRBV28|NA|TRBJ2-7
TGTGCCAGCAGTTATCTAGGGGGACTCTCCTACGAGCAGTACTTC
CASSYLGGLSYEQYF
>few|TRBV19|TRBD1|TRBJ2-7
TGTGCCAGTAGTATTATTTCACAGGGGGCTAACGAGCAGTACTTC
CASSIISQGANEQYF
>NA|TRBV9|NA|TRBJ1-1
TGTGCCAGCAGCGTAGTTTCCCGGGAGACTGAAGCTTTCTTT
CASSVVSRETEAFF
>NA|TRBV2|NA|TRBJ2-1
TGTGCCAGCTGTGCTCTTTCCAACAATGAGCAGTTCTTC
CASCALSNNEQFF
>NA|TRBV2|NA|TRBJ2-5
TGTGCCAGCAGTGAATTGCAGAAAGAGACCCAGTACTTC
CASSELQKETQYF
>many|TRBV10-3|NA|TRBJ1-1
TGTGCCATCAGTTCCCCCGGGCACACACAGAACACTGAAGCTTTCTTT
CAISSPGHTQNTEAFF
>many|TRBV21-1|NA|TRBJ2-4
TGTGCCAGCAGCCCAAGGGCGGCCAAAAACATTCAGTACTTC
CASSPRAAKNIQYF
>once|TRBV7-6|TRBD1|TRBJ2-3
TGTGCCAGCGGCTTAGTCGACGCGACAGGGGGCACAGATACGCAGTACTTT
CASGLVDATGGTDTQYF
>once|TRBV7-9|NA|TRBJ2-1
TGTGCCAGCGGCTTAGCGCAAGAGGTCGCAGACATCTACGATGAGCAGTTCTTC
CASGLAQEVADIYDEQFF
>few|TRBV7-9|NA|TRBJ2-7
TGTGCCAGCAGCAAGGGTCAGGGATTCAACGAGCAGTACTTC
CASSKGQGFNEQYF
>many|TRBV7-9|TRBD1|TRBJ2-1
TGTGCCAGCAGCTTCGGGACAGCATACAATGAGCAGTTCTTC
CASSFGTAYNEQFF
>many|TRBV20-1|TRBD2|TRBJ2-7
TGCAGTGCTAGAGTCGGATTAGCGGGAGGGCCGGGATACGAGCAGTACTTC
CSARVGLAGGPGYEQYF
>many|TRBV7-9|NA|TRBJ2-1
TGTGCCAGCAGCTCCCCTTACAATGAGCAGTTCTTC
CASSSPYNEQFF
>few|TRBV3-1|NA|TRBJ2-5
TGTGCCAGCAGCCAAGAAGGACTCCCGTACCAAGAGACCCAGTACTTC
CASSQEGLPYQETQYF
>NA|TRBV6-2/TRBV6-3|NA|TRBJ1-5
TGTGCCAGCAGTAAGGAAGAGGGATCGGTATATAGCAATCAGCCCCAGCATTTT
CASSKEEGSVYSNQPQHF
>NA|TRBV28|NA|TRBJ2-7
TGTGCCAGCCAACTAGGGGAAGTTTACGAGCAGTACTTC
CASQLGEVYEQYF
>NA|TRBV18|TRBD1|TRBJ2-2
TGTGCCAGCTCAACAGCAGGACAGGGTCTAGCCACCGGGGAGCTGTTTTTT
CASSTAGQGLATGELFF
>few|TRBV6-2/TRBV6-3|NA|TRBJ2-7
TGTGCCAGCAGTTACTCGGCCCCCCCGAGAGACGAGCAGTACTTC
CASSYSAPPRDEQYF
>many|TRBV27|NA|TRBJ2-7
TGTGCCAGCAGTTTACAGGTAGGGCACGAGCAGTACTTC
CASSLQVGHEQYF
>few|TRBV9|NA|TRBJ1-1
TGTGCCAGCAGCGTAGGCGGGAGTCAAGCTTTCTTT
CASSVGGSQAFF
>many|TRBV4-3|TRBD1|TRBJ1-2
TGCGCCAGCAGCCAATACGGACAGGACTATGGCTACACCTTC
CASSQYGQDYGYTF
>NA|TRBV27|NA|TRBJ1-1
TGTGCCAGCAGTTTATTTGCCAGGACAGAAGCTTTCTTT
CASSLFARTEAFF
>many|TRBV27|NA|TRBJ1-6
TGTGCCAGTGGGACATCACTCTATAATTCACCCCTCCACTTT
CASGTSLYNSPLHF
>many|TRBV15|NA|TRBJ1-5
TGTGCCACCAGCAGAGACAGGGGCCCGGAGGCCCAGCATTTT
CATSRDRGPEAQHF
>NA|TRBV10-2|TRBD1|TRBJ2-5
TGCGCCAGCAGGTTGACAGGGGAAGAGACCCAGTACTTC
CASRLTGEETQYF